The 4 T cell receptor beta chains below come from one sample, sequenced in a study of T cells in Graves' hyperthyroidism and ophthalmopathy. Amplified regions were TCR beta CDR3 sequences from RNA transcripts. RT-PCR in the first round (using the HTBI primer set) targeted the TCR CDR3. TCRdb redid the calling of the multiplex PCR reads with MiXCR, one entry per CDR3 protein. Of around 610,000 distinct CDR3 sequences in the sample, around 15% were seen once. The sequenced sample consisted of blood. Source of these receptors: a middle-aged woman with Graves' ophthalmopathy.

This clonotype came up a few times. The chain uses TRBV13 and TRBJ2-2; D gene ambiguous. The germline V gene encodes CDR1 PRHDT and CDR2 FYEKMQ (reference sequence). This CDR3 comprises 15 residues. Trimming stripped 0 bases from V and 2 bases from J, with 7 bases between. The CDR3 nucleotides are TGTGCCAGCAGCTTAGGCCGATATAACACCGGGGAGCTGTTTTTT. Protein sequence: CASSLGRYNTGELFF.

The chain carries TRBV6-2 or TRBV6-3 and TRBJ2-7, with a weak D call TRBD1 (5 bases). Trimming removed 5 bases at V and 7 bases at J, with 18 bases between. Per germline, CDR1 MNHEY and CDR2 SVGEGT. The CDR3 has 14 amino acids. Here the CDR3 DNA reads TGTGCCAGCAGTCCAGGGTCCTCGCCGTTGGAGCAGTACTTC. Translating it yields CASSPGSSPLEQYF.

This clonotype has at least ten counts. The CDR3 DNA reads TGTGCCAGTAGTCAGAGGAGAAGGACTGAAGCTTTCTTT. Translating gives CASSQRRRTEAFF. The V call is TRBV19, the J call TRBJ1-1; D remains unclear. The germline V and J ends were trimmed by 5 bases and 5 bases, with 12 bases remaining between them. This CDR3 is built from 13 residues. Germline values: CDR1 LNHDA, CDR2 SQIVND (reference sequence).

This clonotype was seen a few times. The rearrangement uses TRBV6-2 or TRBV6-3 and TRBJ1-5; no clear D gene. V shed 4 bases and J shed 4 bases, with 11 bases lying between them. CDR1 MNHEY and CDR2 SVGEGT come from the germline V gene. The CDR3 length is 14 residues. The CDR3 here is CASSFISRNQPQHF. The CDR3 nucleotides are TGTGCCAGCAGTTTCATCTCGAGGAATCAGCCCCAGCATTTT.